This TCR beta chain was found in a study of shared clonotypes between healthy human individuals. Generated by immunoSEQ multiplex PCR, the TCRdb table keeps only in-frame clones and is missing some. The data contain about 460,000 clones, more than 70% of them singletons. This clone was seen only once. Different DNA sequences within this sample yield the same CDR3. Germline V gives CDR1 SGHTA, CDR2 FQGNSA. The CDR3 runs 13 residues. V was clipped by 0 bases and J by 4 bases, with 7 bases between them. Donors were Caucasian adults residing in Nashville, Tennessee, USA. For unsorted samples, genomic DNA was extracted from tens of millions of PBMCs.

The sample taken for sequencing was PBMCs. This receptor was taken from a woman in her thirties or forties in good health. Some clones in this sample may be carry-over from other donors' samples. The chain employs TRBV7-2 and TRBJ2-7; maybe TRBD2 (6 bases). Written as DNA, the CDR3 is TGTGCCAGCAGCTTAGCGCGGGGTTACGAGCAGTACTTC. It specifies CASSLARGYEQYF.